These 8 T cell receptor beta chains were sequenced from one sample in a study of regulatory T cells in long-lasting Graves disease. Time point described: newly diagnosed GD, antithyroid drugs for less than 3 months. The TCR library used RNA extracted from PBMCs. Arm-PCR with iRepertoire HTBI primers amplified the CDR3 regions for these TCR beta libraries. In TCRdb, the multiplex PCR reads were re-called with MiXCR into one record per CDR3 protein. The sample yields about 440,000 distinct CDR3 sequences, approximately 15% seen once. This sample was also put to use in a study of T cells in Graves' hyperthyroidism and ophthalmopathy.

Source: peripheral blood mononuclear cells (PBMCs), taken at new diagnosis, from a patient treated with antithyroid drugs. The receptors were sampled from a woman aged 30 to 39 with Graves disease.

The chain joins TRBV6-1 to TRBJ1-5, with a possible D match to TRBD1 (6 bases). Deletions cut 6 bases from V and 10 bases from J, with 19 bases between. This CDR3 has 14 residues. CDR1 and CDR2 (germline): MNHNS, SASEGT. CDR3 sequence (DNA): TGTGCCAGCAGGTCGTCAGGGGTGGATAGCCCCCAGCATTTT. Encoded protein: CASRSSGVDSPQHF.

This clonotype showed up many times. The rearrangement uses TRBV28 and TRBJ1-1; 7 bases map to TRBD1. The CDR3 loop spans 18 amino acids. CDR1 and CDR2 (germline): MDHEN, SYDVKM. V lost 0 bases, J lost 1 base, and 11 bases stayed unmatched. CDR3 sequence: CASSLWGSTGDTNTEAFF. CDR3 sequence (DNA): TGTGCCAGCAGTTTATGGGGAAGCACAGGGGATACGAACACTGAAGCTTTCTTT. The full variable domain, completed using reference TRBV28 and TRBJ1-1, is DVKVTQSSRYLVKRTGEKVFLECVQDMDHENMFWYRQDPGLGLRLIYFSYDVKMKEKGDIPEGYSVSREKKERFSLILESASTNQTSMYLCASSLWGSTGDTNTEAFFGQGTRLTVV.

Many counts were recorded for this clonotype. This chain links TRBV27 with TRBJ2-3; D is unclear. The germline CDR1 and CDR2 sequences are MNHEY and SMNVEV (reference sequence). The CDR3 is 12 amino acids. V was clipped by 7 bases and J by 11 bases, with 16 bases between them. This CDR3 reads CASNYPLVEQYF. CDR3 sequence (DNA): TGTGCCAGCAATTATCCGCTCGTTGAGCAGTATTTT.

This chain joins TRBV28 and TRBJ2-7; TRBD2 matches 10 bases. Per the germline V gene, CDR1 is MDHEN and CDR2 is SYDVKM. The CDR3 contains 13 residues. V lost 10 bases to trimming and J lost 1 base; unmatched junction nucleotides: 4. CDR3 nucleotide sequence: TGTGCCACCCGACTAGCGGGTTCCTACGAGCAGTACTTC. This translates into CATRLAGSYEQYF.

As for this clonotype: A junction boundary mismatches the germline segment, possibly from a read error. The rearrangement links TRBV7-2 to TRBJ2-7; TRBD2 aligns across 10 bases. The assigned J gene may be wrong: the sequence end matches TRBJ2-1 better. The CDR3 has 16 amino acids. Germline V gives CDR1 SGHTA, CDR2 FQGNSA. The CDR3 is CASSLSGRVSYNEQFF. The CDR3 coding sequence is TGTGCTAGCAGCTTGAGCGGGAGGGTCTCCTATAATGAGCAGTTCTTC.

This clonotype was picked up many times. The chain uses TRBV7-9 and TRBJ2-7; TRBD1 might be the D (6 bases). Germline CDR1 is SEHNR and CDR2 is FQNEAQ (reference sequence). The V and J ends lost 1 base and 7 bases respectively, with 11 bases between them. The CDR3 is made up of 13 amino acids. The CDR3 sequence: CASSLGNREEQYF. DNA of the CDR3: TGTGCCAGCAGCTTAGGGAACAGGGAGGAGCAGTACTTC.

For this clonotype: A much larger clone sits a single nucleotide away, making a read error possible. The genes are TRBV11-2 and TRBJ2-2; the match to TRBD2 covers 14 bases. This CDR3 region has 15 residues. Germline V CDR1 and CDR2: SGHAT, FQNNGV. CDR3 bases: TGTGCCAGCAGTGGACTAGCGGGAGGACACGGGGGGCTGTTTTTT. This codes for CASSGLAGGHGGLFF.

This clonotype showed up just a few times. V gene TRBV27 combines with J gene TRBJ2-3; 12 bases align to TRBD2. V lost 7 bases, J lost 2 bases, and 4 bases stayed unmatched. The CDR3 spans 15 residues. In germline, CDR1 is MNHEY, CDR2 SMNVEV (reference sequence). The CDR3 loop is CASTRTSGNTDTQYF. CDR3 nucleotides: TGTGCCAGCACCCGGACTAGCGGGAACACAGATACGCAGTATTTT.